The next 18 T cell receptor beta chains were all read from a single sample in a study of cytomegalovirus exposure and HLA in healthy donors. Clones were sequenced by immunoSEQ multiplex PCR, and TCRdb holds only the in-frame ones, with some missing. Here the sample spans 90,000 to 150,000 clones, 86% being singletons. The material sequenced was PBMCs. These receptors originate from a man younger than 35 in good health and CMV-seronegative.

The genes are TRBV7-2 and TRBJ2-7; 8 bases map to TRBD1. Germline lookup yields CDR1 SGHTA and CDR2 FQGNSA. The CDR3 spans 15 residues. J was trimmed by 0 bases and V by 5 bases; bases with no gene match: 6. CDR3 coding DNA: TGTGCCAGCAGCCCGGACAGGGCGACCTCCTACGAGCAGTACTTC. Protein product: CASSPDRATSYEQYF.

The chain recombines TRBV19 with TRBJ1-5; D may be TRBD1 (5 bases). Looked up from germline, CDR1 is LNHDA and CDR2 is SQIVND (reference sequence). Trimming cost V 2 bases and J 0 bases, with 11 bases left between them. This CDR3 spans 16 amino acids. The CDR3 is CASSIKRGNSNQPQHF. In DNA form, the CDR3 reads TGTGCCAGTAGTATAAAAAGGGGAAATAGCAATCAGCCCCAGCATTTT. Complete variable domain (other parts from reference TRBV19 and TRBJ1-5): DGGITQSPKYLFRKEGQNVTLSCEQNLNHDAMYWYRQDPGQGLRLIYYSQIVNDFQKGDIAEGYSVSREKKESFPLTVTSAQKNPTAFYLCASSIKRGNSNQPQHFGDGTRLSIL.

The V call is TRBV27, the J call TRBJ2-6, with TRBD1 matching over 9 bases. This CDR3 has 18 residues. Germline V gene lookup returns CDR1 MNHEY and CDR2 SMNVEV (reference sequence). The junction had 10 bases not matched to a gene; V was cut back by 3 bases and J by 4 bases. CDR3 nucleotide sequence: TGTGCCAGCAGTTTCGAATACAGGGGGCCGAAAGGGGCCAACGTCCTGACTTTC. Amino acids: CASSFEYRGPKGANVLTF.

The gene calls are TRBV9 and TRBJ2-1, with unresolved D. CDR1 is SGDLS and CDR2 is YYNGEE in the germline V gene. The CDR3 has 14 amino acids. Between the trimmed V and J ends, which lost 4 bases and 7 bases, there was a span of 15 bases. The CDR3 DNA is TGTGCCAGCAGCTCCCCCTCTTCTCGGAATGAGCAGTTCTTC. This encodes CASSSPSSRNEQFF.

The CDR3 sequence is CASSVDATGAYEQYF. The CDR3, as DNA: TGTGCCAGCAGCGTGGATGCGACAGGGGCCTACGAGCAGTACTTC. The chain is built from TRBV9 and TRBJ2-7; 8 bases match TRBD1. Losses at the gene ends were 2 bases for V and 2 bases for J; bases not matched to a gene: 6. The CDR3 has 15 amino acids. Per the germline V gene, CDR1 is SGDLS and CDR2 is YYNGEE. The whole variable domain, filled in from reference TRBV9 and TRBJ2-7, reads DSGVTQTPKHLITATGQRVTLRCSPRSGDLSVYWYQQSLDQGLQFLIQYYNGEERAKGNILERFSAQQFPDLHSELNLSSLELGDSALYFCASSVDATGAYEQYFGPGTRLTVT.

The chain recombines TRBV5-1 with TRBJ1-5; D might be TRBD1 (5 bases). The CDR3 extends over 14 amino acids. Germline V CDR1 and CDR2: SGHRS, YFSETQ. V gave up 0 bases and J gave up 5 bases, with 9 bases separating them. The CDR3 region is CASSLVGGDQPQHF. The CDR3 DNA reads TGCGCCAGCAGCTTGGTTGGGGGGGATCAGCCCCAGCATTTT.

The chain has TRBV7-9 and TRBJ2-7; TRBD2 matches 7 bases. The trim removed 4 bases at V and 6 bases at J, leaving 9 bases unmatched. Germline CDR1 and CDR2: SEHNR and FQNEAQ (reference sequence). The CDR3 length is 14 residues. Here the CDR3 DNA reads TGTGCCAGCAGCTCGACGGGAGGCTCGGGCGAGCAGTACTTC. It translates to CASSSTGGSGEQYF. Combining the CDR3 with reference TRBV7-9 and TRBJ2-7 gives the whole variable domain DTGVSQNPRHKITKRGQNVTFRCDPISEHNRLYWYRQTLGQGPEFLTYFQNEAQLEKSRLLSDRFSAERPKGSFSTLEIQRTEQGDSAMYLCASSSTGGSGEQYFGPGTRLTVT.

The chain joins TRBV30 to TRBJ2-7, with 12 bases matching TRBD1. CDR1 is GTSNPN and CDR2 is SVGIG in the germline V gene (reference sequence). This CDR3 comprises 15 residues. Unmatched junction bases numbered 10, after V lost 3 bases and J lost 7 bases. CDR3 DNA: TGTGCCTGGAGCTCACCGGGACAGGGGGCGAATGAGCAGTACTTC. Its translation: CAWSSPGQGANEQYF.

The J gene is TRBJ1-3, the V gene TRBV5-1; 10 positions match TRBD1. The V and J ends lost 4 bases and 0 bases, in that order; junction bases with no gene match: 4. The CDR3 has 16 residues. Germline values: CDR1 SGHRS, CDR2 YFSETQ. The chain's CDR3 is CASSRGQGSSGNTIYF. The DNA for the CDR3 is TGCGCCAGCAGCAGGGGACAGGGGAGCTCTGGAAACACCATATATTTT. The full variable domain, rest sourced from reference TRBV5-1 and TRBJ1-3, is KAGVTQTPRYLIKTRGQQVTLSCSPISGHRSVSWYQQTPGQGLQFLFEYFSETQRNKGNFPGRFSGRQFSNSRSEMNVSTLELGDSALYLCASSRGQGSSGNTIYFGEGSWLTVV.

In DNA, the CDR3 is TGTGCCAGCGCCCCGCCCAGCTCCTACAATGAGCAGTTCTTC. Protein: CASAPPSSYNEQFF. This sequence joins TRBV11-2 and TRBJ2-1; no reliable D call. V dropped 8 bases and J dropped 0 bases, with 11 bases sitting between them. This CDR3 region has 14 residues. Germline V CDR1 and CDR2: SGHAT, FQNNGV. The entire variable domain, with the rest obtained from reference TRBV11-2 and TRBJ2-1, is as follows: EAGVAQSPRYKIIEKRQSVAFWCNPISGHATLYWYQQILGQGPKLLIQFQNNGVVDDSQLPKDRFSAERLKGVDSTLKIQPAKLEDSAVYLCASAPPSSYNEQFFGPGTRLTVL.

The genes are TRBV13 and TRBJ2-7; 8 bases are a match to TRBD1. The CDR3 spans 14 residues. Trimming took 5 bases from V and 5 from J; bases not matched to a gene: 8. The germline V gene has CDR1 PRHDT and CDR2 FYEKMQ (reference sequence). The chain's CDR3 is CASSIRTGTDEQYF. In DNA form, the CDR3 reads TGTGCCAGCAGCATACGGACAGGGACAGACGAGCAGTACTTC. Together with reference TRBV13 and TRBJ2-7, the CDR3 gives the full variable domain: AAGVIQSPRHLIKEKRETATLKCYPIPRHDTVYWYQQGPGQDPQFLISFYEKMQSDKGSIPDRFSAQQFSDYHSELNMSSLELGDSALYFCASSIRTGTDEQYFGPGTRLTVT.

In its sample, this clone was seen a few times. The genes are TRBV7-9 and TRBJ1-5; no clear D. Germline loops: CDR1 SEHNR, CDR2 FQNEAQ (reference sequence). This CDR3 is built from 11 residues. V was clipped by 4 bases and J by 9 bases, with 7 bases between them. DNA for the CDR3: TGTGCCAGCAGCTCAGAGGGGCCCCAGCATTTT. It codes for CASSSEGPQHF.

On this clone itself: At the DNA level, this CDR3 is encoded by other sequences in the same sample as well. The CDR3 nucleotides are TGTGCCAGCAGCTGGACTGGGAGCACTGAAGCTTTCTTT. Translated: CASSWTGSTEAFF. The rearrangement uses TRBV5-6 and TRBJ1-1; D gene unclear. The germline V gene encodes CDR1 SGHDT and CDR2 YYEEEE. The CDR3 contains 13 residues. Trimming shortened V by 3 bases and J by 4 bases, and 10 bases separated the two germline ends.

This chain uses TRBV10-3 with TRBJ2-4; 8 bases map to TRBD1. The junction had 6 bases not matched to a gene; V was cut back by 0 bases and J by 8 bases. This CDR3 contains 15 residues. Germline values: CDR1 ENHRY, CDR2 SYGVKD. As DNA, the CDR3 is TGTGCCATCAGTGAGTCGGACAGGGTAATAGACATTCAGTACTTC. It yields the protein CAISESDRVIDIQYF.

The chain recombines TRBV5-1 with TRBJ2-7, with 10 bases lining up with TRBD1. Germline V lookup: CDR1 SGHRS, CDR2 YFSETQ. V shed 4 bases, J shed 5 bases, and the junction held 12 bases outside the gene matches. The CDR3 is 16 residues long. Written as DNA, the CDR3 is TGCGCCAGCAGCGGCGGGACAGGGGCTGTGGTTGACGAGCAGTACTTC. Amino acids: CASSGGTGAVVDEQYF.

The CDR3 protein is CASSQDDGGAYNEQFF. DNA for the CDR3: TGCGCCAGCAGCCAAGATGACGGGGGGGCCTACAATGAGCAGTTCTTC. V usage is TRBV4-1 and J usage is TRBJ2-1, with 8 bases identical to TRBD2. The germline gives CDR1 MGHRA, CDR2 YSYEKL. Losses at the gene ends were 0 bases for V and 2 bases for J; bases not matched to a gene: 3. The CDR3 is 16 residues long.

The DNA for the CDR3 is TGTGCCAGTAGTATACTCATTTCGGCCGGGAGGAGCGATGAGCAGTTCTTC. The encoded protein is CASSILISAGRSDEQFF. The chain joins TRBV19 to TRBJ2-1; 7 bases fit TRBD2. Germline lookup yields CDR1 LNHDA and CDR2 SQIVND (reference sequence). The ends lost 2 bases at V and 8 bases at J; junction bases unmatched: 15. The CDR3 covers 17 residues. Full variable domain (rest looked up from reference TRBV19 and TRBJ2-1): DGGITQSPKYLFRKEGQNVTLSCEQNLNHDAMYWYRQDPGQGLRLIYYSQIVNDFQKGDIAEGYSVSREKKESFPLTVTSAQKNPTAFYLCASSILISAGRSDEQFFGPGTRLTVL.

This clone was detected only a few times. The rearrangement joins TRBV27 to TRBJ1-2; maybe TRBD1 (6 bases). With 8 bases removed from V and 8 bases from J, the gap between germline ends came to 15 bases. The CDR3 loop spans 12 amino acids. Per the germline V gene, CDR1 is MNHEY and CDR2 is SMNVEV (reference sequence). CDR3 region: CASSPGAGGYTF. The CDR3 DNA is TGTGCCAGCTCCCCAGGGGCCGGAGGCTACACCTTC.